This entry concerns a single T cell receptor (beta chain). This CDR3 contains 14 residues. After removal of 5 bases from V and 2 bases from J, the junction contained 5 bases not matched to a gene. Looked up from germline, CDR1 is SEHNR and CDR2 is FQNEAQ (reference sequence). Profiling relied on immunoSEQ multiplex PCR, and the TCRdb table lists in-frame clones only, not all of them. This sample yields about 290,000 clones, of which approximately 89% are seen a single time; around 10% belongs to the top ten. The data derive from a study of blood T cell repertoires in COVID-19. Sequencing used peripheral blood. The genes are TRBV7-9 and TRBJ2-5; 7 bases line up with TRBD1. This clonotype originated in a woman aged 25 to 39 with COVID-19, enrolled during active disease. As DNA, the CDR3 is TGTGCCAGCAGCGCCGACAGGGCTCAAGAGACCCAGTACTTC. Translated: CASSADRAQETQYF.